Listed here is a single T cell receptor beta chain. Antigen unknown. The sample originates from a study of post-analysis software for immune sequencing data. General study findings and limits: Relative to controls, patients with multiple sclerosis showed significantly lower normalized Chao1 diversity. TRBV5-6, TRBV5-1 and TRBV20-1 were among four or five TRBV segments more frequent in patients than controls.

V was trimmed by 0 bases and J by 6 bases, leaving 11 bases between them. The V gene's germline CDR1 is MNHEY and CDR2 SVGEGT. CDR3 size: 14 residues. Incorporated into the TCR beta cDNA libraries were unique molecular identifiers, which served to reduce PCR and sequencing biases. TCRdb called the PCR reads again in MiXCR, with one record for every CDR3 protein. The table records almost 700,000 distinct CDR3 sequences, roughly three fifths of them present only once. The chain employs TRBV6-2 or TRBV6-3 and TRBJ1-1, with TRBD1 as a possible D gene (6 bases). Sequencing was performed on blood. This sequence was found in a girl aged 2-10 years with multiple sclerosis. In nucleotides, the CDR3 is TGTGCCAGCAGTTACTCTGTGGGGGGCTCTGAAGCTTTCTTT. Amino acid sequence: CASSYSVGGSEAFF.